This T cell receptor beta chain was found in a study of blood T cell repertoires in COVID-19. The overall study: Researchers got acute and convalescent COVID-19 samples from the United States, Italy and Spain. From T cells, B-cell-depleted T cells, or PBMCs came the material, which was cDNA or gDNA.

Participants spanned ages about 18 to 90 years and resided in 24 US areas. This CDR3 region has 16 residues. V shed 0 bases and J 4 bases; nucleotides not matched to a gene: 2. Germline loops: CDR1 SGDLS, CDR2 YYNGEE. As handled by the study authors: Amplification from reference gene primers served as the basis for estimated nucleated cell counts. Measured with immunoSEQ multiplex PCR; TCRdb has only the in-frame clones, and not every one. The V and J calls and clone size are taken from that table; D and trimming were inferred from the DNA. The table lists about 250,000 clones, 85% to 90% of them singletons.

The sequence was collected from a man in his forties who had recovered from COVID-19. Sequencing was carried out using PBMCs or T cells enriched from blood (not recorded which). The rearrangement links TRBV9 to TRBJ2-2; TRBD2 matches at 11 bases. CDR3: CASSVVAGGVTGELFF. CDR3 DNA: TGTGCCAGCAGCGTAGTAGCGGGAGGGGTCACCGGGGAGCTGTTTTTT.